This TCR beta chain was documented in a study of blood T cell repertoires in COVID-19. The data were produced by immunoSEQ multiplex PCR, yet TCRdb's version contains in-frame clones alone and is incomplete. The sample has 130,000 to 150,000 clones, about 79% seen once. With 4 bases removed from V and 5 bases from J, the gap between germline ends came to 12 bases. The germline V gene encodes CDR1 GTSNPN and CDR2 SVGIG (reference sequence). There are 13 residues in the CDR3. The material sequenced was PBMCs or T cells enriched from blood (not recorded which). This sequence was found in a man aged 50 to 60 who had recovered from COVID-19. The V gene is TRBV30, the J gene TRBJ1-5, with a weak D call TRBD1 (5 bases). The CDR3 coding sequence is TGTGCCTGGAAAGGACAAATAGATCAGCCCCAGCATTTT. Translating gives CAWKGQIDQPQHF.